The clone carrying this TCR beta chain was counted many times. What it binds is not known. Transcripts of RNA were the source for amplifying TCR beta CDR3 regions. The workflow started with a first-round RT-PCR run with HTBI primers and then moved on to a second-round multiplex PCR. TCRdb itself ran the multiplex PCR reads through MiXCR, one entry per CDR3 protein. The table shows about 220,000 distinct CDR3 sequences, with roughly a fifth occurring only once. The data are from a study of Graves' ophthalmopathy and Graves' hyperthyroidism. About the research overall: Specimen type is peripheral blood, obtained at initial diagnosis before any treatment.

CDR1 and CDR2 from the germline V gene are MDHEN and SYDVKM. Trimming left V 4 bases short and J 1 base short, with 10 bases between. This CDR3 has 14 amino acids. Findings and caveats of the study: Appearing in blood as well were most expanded thyroid clonotypes above 0.001 frequency.

This clonotype originated in a woman aged 45 to 65 with Graves' ophthalmopathy. The sequenced material came from peripheral blood. This chain joins TRBV28 and TRBJ1-1; weak D call: TRBD1 (5 bases). CDR3 in amino acids: CASSSPGENTEAFF. The CDR3 DNA sequence: TGTGCCAGCAGTTCCCCGGGGGAGAACACTGAAGCTTTCTTT.